This TCR beta chain was captured by sequencing in a study of CD8+ T cells in alopecia areata. Study as a whole: Treatment comprised oral tofacitinib, 5 to 10 mg twice daily, in treated patients. General study findings and limits: Compared with normal scalp, lesional scalp had higher clonality and more expanded CD8+ clones.

Extracted RNA was reverse transcribed, and the resulting cDNA served as sequencing template. Repertoires were generated with immunoSEQ multiplex PCR, while TCRdb's copy carries only in-frame clones and drops some. The sample has 140,000 to 150,000 clones, 45% to 60% seen once. A remark on this clone: Its antigen is currently unknown.

Treatment in this sample: oral pan-JAK inhibitor, 5-10 mg twice daily. It was from alopecia areata patients that lesional scalp punch biopsies and peripheral blood were collected. Germline lookup yields CDR1 PRHDT and CDR2 FYEKMQ (reference sequence). Trimming left V 3 bases short and J 4 bases short, with 4 bases between. The CDR3 sequence is 12 residues long. The sample here was CD8+ T cells sorted from blood, taken at week 4, from a patient treated with tofacitinib. The chain combines TRBV13 with TRBJ1-5; D gene uncertain. This receptor was obtained from a human donor with alopecia areata. The chain's CDR3 is CASSFGNQPQHF. The CDR3 DNA is TGTGCCAGCAGCTTTGGGAATCAGCCCCAGCATTTT.